This T cell receptor beta chain was sequenced during a study of blood T cell repertoires in COVID-19. Study-level information: The cDNA or gDNA used as material had been derived from T cells, B-cell-depleted T cells, or PBMCs.

CDR1 and CDR2 from the germline V gene are SQVTM and ANQGSEA. CDR3 length equals 14 residues. The junction had 8 bases not matched to a gene; V was cut back by 5 bases and J by 1 base. As originally analysed: From reference gene primer amplification, estimates of nucleated cell counts were derived. Clones were sequenced by immunoSEQ multiplex PCR, and TCRdb holds only the in-frame ones, with some missing. That table is the source of V, J and clone size, and D and trimming were worked out from the DNA. The table records more than 200,000 clones, 88% of them present only once. The clonotype comes from a man aged 65 to 85 with acute or convalescent COVID-19. The V and J genes are TRBV29-1 and TRBJ2-7; 7 nucleotides align to TRBD1. The source material was peripheral blood. The CDR3 region is CSVKDRRFSYEQYF. The CDR3 coding sequence is TGCAGCGTTAAGGACAGGAGATTTTCCTACGAGCAGTACTTC.